This TCR beta chain was recovered during a study of T cells expressing NK-cell markers. Findings of the study overall: Of CD8+ T cells, 1.0-7.0% belonged to dominant NKG2C+ clonotypes in six or seven donors. The CD3+CD56-NKG2C+ fraction of a handful of donors was also led by these clonotypes.

Reprocessing the 5' RACE reads, TCRdb reports a single entry for every CDR3 protein and omits DNA. The sample holds 500,000 or so distinct CDR3 sequences. Germline CDR1 is LNHNV and CDR2 is YYDKDF (reference sequence). The CDR3 runs to 15 residues. With respect to this clonotype: The antigen remains unidentified.

The sample taken for sequencing was blood T cells: a sorted CD56 or NKG2C T cell subset, CD4+ or CD8+ T cells, or bulk PBMC T cells (not recorded which). The rearrangement uses TRBV15 and TRBJ1-1. The TCR comes from a man younger than 30 in good health. The CDR3 spells CATSFQSGGNTEAFF.